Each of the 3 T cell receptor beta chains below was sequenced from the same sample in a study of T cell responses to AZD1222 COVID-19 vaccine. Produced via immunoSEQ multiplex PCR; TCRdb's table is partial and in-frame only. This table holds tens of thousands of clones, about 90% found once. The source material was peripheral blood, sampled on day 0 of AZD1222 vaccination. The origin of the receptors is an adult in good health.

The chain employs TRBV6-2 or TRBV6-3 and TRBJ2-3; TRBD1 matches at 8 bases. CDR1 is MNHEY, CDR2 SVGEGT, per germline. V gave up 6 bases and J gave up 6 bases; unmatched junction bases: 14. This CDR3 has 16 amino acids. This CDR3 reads CASSPRTGLPQDTQYF. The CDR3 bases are TGTGCCAGCAGCCCTAGGACAGGGCTACCACAGGATACGCAGTATTTT.

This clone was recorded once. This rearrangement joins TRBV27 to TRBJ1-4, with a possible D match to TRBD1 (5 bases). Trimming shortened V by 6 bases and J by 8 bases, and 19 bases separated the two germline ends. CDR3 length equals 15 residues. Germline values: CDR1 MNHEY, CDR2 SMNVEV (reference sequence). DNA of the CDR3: TGTGCCAGCAGCCCCTGGGACGGAGTGGGGGAAAAACTGTTTTTT. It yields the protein CASSPWDGVGEKLFF.

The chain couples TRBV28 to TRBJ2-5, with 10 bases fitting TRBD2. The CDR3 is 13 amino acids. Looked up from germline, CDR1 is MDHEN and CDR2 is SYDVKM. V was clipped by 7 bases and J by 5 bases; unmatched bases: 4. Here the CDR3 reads CASIQGLAETQYF. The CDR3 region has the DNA TGTGCCAGCATCCAGGGACTAGCGGAGACCCAGTACTTC.